This T cell receptor (beta chain) came from a study of T cell responses to AZD1222 COVID-19 vaccine. Germline CDR1 is SGHTA and CDR2 is FQGNSA. With V trimmed by 5 bases and J by 0 bases, 3 bases remained unmatched. The CDR3 runs to 16 residues. TCRdb's table, derived via immunoSEQ multiplex PCR, lists solely in-frame clones and lacks some. The sample contains some 250,000 clones, 90% to 95% of which appear only once. This receptor was taken from an adult who received the AZD1222 COVID-19 vaccine. The J gene is TRBJ2-1, the V gene TRBV7-2; 11 bases match TRBD2. Sequenced material: peripheral blood, taken 28 days after the second AZD1222 dose. CDR3 in DNA: TGTGCCAGCAGCATAACTAGCGGGAGCTCCTACAATGAGCAGTTCTTC. Amino acid sequence: CASSITSGSSYNEQFF.